This TCR beta chain was documented in a study of blood T cell repertoires in COVID-19. Method: immunoSEQ multiplex PCR; TCRdb's copy keeps in-frame clones and lacks some. The sample has 110,000 or so clones; approximately 82% are singletons. The length of the CDR3 is 16 residues. CDR1 SGHNT and CDR2 YENEEA come from the germline V gene. The J segment lost 7 bases and the V segment lost 0 bases, leaving 4 bases of the junction unmatched. The sample comprised peripheral blood. This chain uses TRBV11-3 with TRBJ2-1; 12 bases map to TRBD1. The TCR sequence derives from a woman of 80 years or more with active or convalescent COVID-19. In DNA form, the CDR3 reads TGTGCCAGCAGCTTAGACGGGACAGGGGGCTTAAATGAGCAGTTCTTC. Translating it yields CASSLDGTGGLNEQFF.